Listed below are T cell receptor beta chains from one sample, sequenced in a study of cytomegalovirus exposure and HLA in healthy donors. Generated by immunoSEQ multiplex PCR, the TCRdb table keeps only in-frame clones and is missing some. The table includes approximately 300,000 clones, around 80% detected once. What was sequenced was PBMCs. Every receptor here comes from a girl aged 2-10 years in good health and CMV-seronegative. CDR3s include the opening cysteine and the closing phenylalanine or tryptophan. A D gene is named only where the DNA matches it firmly. The listing skips clone size in some rows; elsewhere it reads once, few, many or a size class.

. TRBJ2-5 few TRBV4-1 CASSQVTGELRETQYF TGCGCCAGCAGCCAAGTTACTGGGGAGTTACGAGAGACCCAGTACTTC
. TRBJ1-5 . TRBV10-3 CAISRDGNQPQHF TGTGCCATCAGTCGGGATGGCAATCAGCCCCAGCATTTT
. TRBJ2-6 . TRBV2 CASSAAGGNSGANVLTF TGTGCCAGCAGTGCGGCAGGGGGGAACTCTGGGGCCAACGTCCTGACTTTC
TRBD1 TRBJ2-5 . TRBV9 CASSVDEGARETQYF TGTGCCAGCAGCGTAGACGAGGGGGCCAGGGAGACCCAGTACTTC
. TRBJ1-4 . TRBV29-1 CSVATGLWNEKLFF TGCAGCGTTGCAACAGGGCTTTGGAATGAAAAACTGTTTTTT
. TRBJ2-7 . TRBV5-1 CASSLSGGGYEQYF TGCGCCAGCAGCCTTAGCGGAGGTGGGTACGAGCAGTACTTC
. TRBJ2-7 . TRBV5-1 CASSSRGLSYEQYF TGCGCCAGCAGCTCCAGGGGCCTCTCCTACGAGCAGTACTTC
. TRBJ1-4 . TRBV5-1 CASSSGETNEKLFF TGCGCCAGCAGCTCAGGGGAAACTAATGAAAAACTGTTTTTT
. TRBJ1-3 . TRBV14 CASSQEYWQSGNTIYF TGTGCCAGCAGCCAAGAATATTGGCAGTCTGGAAACACCATATATTTT
TRBD2 TRBJ2-3 . TRBV9 CASSVGASGSTDTQYF TGTGCCAGCAGCGTAGGGGCTAGCGGGAGCACAGATACGCAGTATTTT
TRBD2 TRBJ2-1 . TRBV6-5 CASSWARGGGRDEQFF TGTGCCAGCAGTTGGGCGAGGGGCGGGGGTAGGGATGAGCAGTTCTTC
. TRBJ1-5 few TRBV27 CASSLKGGNQPQHF TGTGCCAGCAGTTTAAAAGGGGGCAATCAGCCCCAGCATTTT
TRBD2 TRBJ2-7 . TRBV9 CASSVGGGLIYEQYF TGTGCCAGCAGCGTAGGGGGGGGTTTGATCTACGAGCAGTACTTC
. TRBJ1-2 . TRBV28 CASSGAPRRYGYTF TGTGCCAGCAGTGGGGCCCCGCGGCGCTATGGCTACACCTTC
. TRBJ2-5 once TRBV28 CASTTQQETQYF TGTGCCAGCACCACACAGCAAGAGACCCAGTACTTC
. TRBJ2-7 . TRBV10-2 CASTPSAGTMGHEQYF TGCGCCAGCACTCCGTCCGCCGGGACAATGGGCCACGAGCAGTACTTC
. TRBJ2-1 . TRBV25-1 CASKSGSYNEQFF TGTGCCAGCAAATCGGGCTCCTACAATGAGCAGTTCTTC
TRBD2 TRBJ2-3 . TRBV9 CASSATLRGGTDTQYF TGTGCCAGCAGCGCCACCCTGCGGGGGGGTACAGATACGCAGTATTTT
. TRBJ1-2 . TRBV7-9 CASSLGGLSGYTF TGTGCCAGCAGCTTAGGCGGGTTGAGTGGCTACACCTTC
TRBD2 TRBJ2-7 . TRBV28 CASKTSGPYEQYF TGTGCCAGTAAAACTAGCGGACCGTACGAGCAGTACTTC
TRBD1 TRBJ2-1 . TRBV2 CASTREDRGSYNEQFF TGTGCCAGCACTAGAGAGGACAGGGGCTCCTACAATGAGCAGTTCTTC
TRBD1 TRBJ1-5 . TRBV19 CASRTTQGAGQPQHF TGTGCCAGTAGAACGACACAGGGGGCCGGGCAGCCCCAGCATTTT
. TRBJ2-1 . TRBV10-1 CASSPQGSFLGQFF TGCGCCAGCAGCCCCCAGGGTTCTTTCCTCGGGCAGTTCTTC
. TRBJ2-1 . TRBV11-2 CASSFGGSKNEQFF TGTGCCAGCAGCTTTGGAGGGAGTAAAAATGAGCAGTTCTTC
TRBD1 TRBJ2-2 . TRBV7-9 CASSRNRGRIYLNPGELFF TGTGCCAGCAGCCGTAACAGGGGCCGGATCTACCTCAATCCGGGGGAGCTGTTTTTT
. TRBJ1-2 . TRBV7-3 CASSGGTTGYTF TGTGCCAGCAGCGGCGGAACGACTGGCTACACCTTC
. TRBJ1-1 . TRBV7-8 CASSSVDRSGRAFF TGTGCCAGCAGCTCTGTCGACAGGTCCGGCCGCGCTTTCTTT
. TRBJ1-1 . TRBV18 CASSPREGWNTEAFF TGTGCCAGCTCACCCCGGGAAGGGTGGAACACTGAAGCTTTCTTT
TRBD2 TRBJ2-2 . TRBV27 CASSGLAGAGELFF TGTGCCAGCAGTGGACTAGCGGGAGCCGGGGAGCTGTTTTTT
. TRBJ1-6 once TRBV6-1 CASRETDYSSSPLHF TGTGCCAGCAGGGAGACTGATTACTCCAGCTCACCCCTCCACTTT
. TRBJ2-7 . TRBV28 CASSTPVGDGSSYEQYF TGTGCCAGCAGTACTCCCGTGGGCGACGGTAGCTCCTACGAGCAGTACTTC
TRBD1 TRBJ2-7 . TRBV10-3 CAIGTGRYEQYF TGTGCCATCGGGACAGGGCGCTACGAGCAGTACTTC
TRBD2 TRBJ2-1 once TRBV15 CATSIWAGEYNEQFF TGTGCCACCAGCATTTGGGCGGGAGAGTACAATGAGCAGTTCTTC
TRBD1 TRBJ2-7 . TRBV7-9 CASRRQGSYEQYF TGTGCCAGCAGGAGACAGGGAAGCTACGAGCAGTACTTC
. TRBJ1-1 . TRBV30 CAWSVTEANTEAFF TGTGCCTGGAGTGTAACCGAAGCGAACACTGAAGCTTTCTTT
TRBD2 TRBJ2-7 . TRBV6-6 CASTLAGALYEQYF TGTGCCAGTACGTTAGCGGGAGCACTCTACGAGCAGTACTTC
TRBD2 TRBJ2-3 . TRBV7-2 CASSLVAGGRADTQYF TGTGCCAGCAGCTTAGTAGCGGGGGGGCGCGCAGATACGCAGTATTTT
. TRBJ1-3 . TRBV6-5 CASSYSTGTSGNTIYF TGTGCCAGCAGTTACTCGACTGGCACCTCTGGAAACACCATATATTTT
TRBD1 TRBJ1-1 few TRBV27 CASSLKGTGGSWDTEAFF TGTGCCAGCAGCCTAAAAGGGACAGGGGGCTCATGGGACACTGAAGCTTTCTTT
. TRBJ2-1 . TRBV28 CASSRLPGNEQFF TGTGCCAGCAGTCGGCTCCCGGGGAATGAGCAGTTCTTC
. TRBJ1-3 . TRBV19 CASSIVNSGNTIYF TGTGCCAGTAGTATTGTAAACTCTGGAAACACCATATATTTT
TRBD1 TRBJ2-6 . TRBV7-2 CAGTPGQSGANVLTF TGTGCCGGTACACCGGGACAGTCAGGGGCCAACGTCCTGACTTTC
TRBD1 TRBJ1-3 . TRBV7-7 CASSAGGSGNTIYF TGTGCCAGCAGCGCAGGGGGCTCTGGAAACACCATATATTTT
. TRBJ2-1 . TRBV19 CASSMLAGRRFF TGTGCCAGTAGTATGTTGGCAGGGAGGCGGTTCTTC
TRBD2 TRBJ2-1 . TRBV19 CASSITSGAYNEQFF TGTGCCAGTAGTATAACTAGCGGTGCCTACAATGAGCAGTTCTTC
TRBD1 TRBJ2-3 . TRBV29-1 CSVVLIVGAGGNPSTDTQYF TGCAGCGTTGTGTTAATAGTAGGGGCAGGGGGTAACCCTAGCACAGATACGCAGTATTTT
. TRBJ1-1 . TRBV5-1 CASSLSGGGTEAFF TGCGCCAGCAGCTTGTCGGGGGGCGGAACTGAAGCTTTCTTT
. TRBJ1-2 few TRBV21-1 CASSSPRDGYTF TGTGCCAGCAGCAGCCCCCGCGATGGCTACACCTTC
. TRBJ2-7 . TRBV13 CASSYRQYEQYF TGTGCCAGCAGCTACCGACAGTACGAGCAGTACTTC